The source of this T cell receptor (beta chain) is a study of PD-L1 blockade in urothelial cancer. Study summary: The authors examined blood 3 weeks (second dose) and 6 weeks after treatment start.

Using immunoSEQ multiplex PCR, the repertoire was profiled, and TCRdb retains in-frame clones only, with some absent. The repertoire holds tens of thousands of clones, around 85% seen once, with 15% in the top ten. Time point indicated: pretreatment peripheral blood. Between 1 and 8 samples, pretreatment and on-treatment, were given by each patient. This clone was seen once. Trimming cost V 0 bases and J 4 bases, with 9 bases left between them. CDR1 is SGDLS and CDR2 is YYNGEE in the germline V gene. The CDR3 is 14 residues long. The sequence was obtained from a man in his fifties or sixties with urothelial cancer. The V and J genes are TRBV9 and TRBJ2-3; the D gene is possibly TRBD1 (5 bases). This specimen consisted of PBMCs, obtained around atezolizumab (anti-PD-L1) treatment. The DNA for the CDR3 is TGTGCCAGCAGCGTAGGGATAGGGGCAGATACGCAGTATTTT. It is translated as CASSVGIGADTQYF.